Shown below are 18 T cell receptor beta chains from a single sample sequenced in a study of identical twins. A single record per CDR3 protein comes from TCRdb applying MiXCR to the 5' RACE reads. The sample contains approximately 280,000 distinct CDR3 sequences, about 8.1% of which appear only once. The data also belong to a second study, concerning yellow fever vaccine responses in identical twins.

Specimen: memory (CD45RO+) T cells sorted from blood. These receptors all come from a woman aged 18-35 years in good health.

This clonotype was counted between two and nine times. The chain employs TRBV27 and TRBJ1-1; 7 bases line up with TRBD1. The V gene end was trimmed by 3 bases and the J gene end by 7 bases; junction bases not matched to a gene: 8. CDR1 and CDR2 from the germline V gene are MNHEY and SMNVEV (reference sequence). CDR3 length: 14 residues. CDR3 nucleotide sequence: TGTGCCAGCAGTTTTGGGGGAGGGGGCTTTGAAGCTTTCTTT. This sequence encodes CASSFGGGGFEAFF.

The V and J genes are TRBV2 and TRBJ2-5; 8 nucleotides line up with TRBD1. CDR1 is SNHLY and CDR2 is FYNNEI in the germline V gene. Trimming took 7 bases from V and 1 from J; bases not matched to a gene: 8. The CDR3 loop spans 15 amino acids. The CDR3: CASIQWDRIQETQYF. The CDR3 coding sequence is TGTGCCAGCATTCAATGGGACAGGATCCAAGAGACCCAGTACTTC. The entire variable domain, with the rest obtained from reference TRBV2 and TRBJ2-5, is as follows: EPEVTQTPSHQVTQMGQEVILRCVPISNHLYFYWYRQILGQKVEFLVSFYNNEISEKSEIFDDQFSVERPDGSNFTLKIRSTKLEDSAMYFCASIQWDRIQETQYFGPGTRLLVL.

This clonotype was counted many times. CDR3 bases: TGCGCCAGCAGCTTTGGCCCCAGCACAGATACGCAGTATTTT. Translation: CASSFGPSTDTQYF. The genes are TRBV5-1 and TRBJ2-3; D not certain. Trimming removed 2 bases at V and 0 bases at J, with 7 bases between. The CDR3 runs to 14 residues. Germline V gene sequence: CDR1 SGHRS, CDR2 YFSETQ. Combining the CDR3 with reference TRBV5-1 and TRBJ2-3 gives the whole variable domain KAGVTQTPRYLIKTRGQQVTLSCSPISGHRSVSWYQQTPGQGLQFLFEYFSETQRNKGNFPGRFSGRQFSNSRSEMNVSTLELGDSALYLCASSFGPSTDTQYFGPGTRLTVL.

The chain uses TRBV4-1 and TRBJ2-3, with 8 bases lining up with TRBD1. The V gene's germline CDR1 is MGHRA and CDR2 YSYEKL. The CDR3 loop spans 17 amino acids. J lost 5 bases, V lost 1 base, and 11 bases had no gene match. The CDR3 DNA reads TGCGCCAGCAGCCAAGTTCCAGGGGGCGCTTTTGGAGATACGCAGTATTTT. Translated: CASSQVPGGAFGDTQYF.

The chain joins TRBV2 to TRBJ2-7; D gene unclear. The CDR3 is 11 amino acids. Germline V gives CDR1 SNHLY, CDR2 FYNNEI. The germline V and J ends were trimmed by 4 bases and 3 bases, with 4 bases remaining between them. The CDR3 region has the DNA TGTGCCAGCAGTGGATTCTACGAGCAGTACTTC. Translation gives CASSGFYEQYF. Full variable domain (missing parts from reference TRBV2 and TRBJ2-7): EPEVTQTPSHQVTQMGQEVILRCVPISNHLYFYWYRQILGQKVEFLVSFYNNEISEKSEIFDDQFSVERPDGSNFTLKIRSTKLEDSAMYFCASSGFYEQYFGPGTRLTVT.

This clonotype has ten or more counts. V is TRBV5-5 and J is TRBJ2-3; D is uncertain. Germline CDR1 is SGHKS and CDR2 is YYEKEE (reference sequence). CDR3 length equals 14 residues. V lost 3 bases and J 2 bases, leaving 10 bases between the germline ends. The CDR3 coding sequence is TGTGCCAGCAGCTCATCCCAACTCACAGATACGCAGTATTTT. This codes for CASSSSQLTDTQYF.

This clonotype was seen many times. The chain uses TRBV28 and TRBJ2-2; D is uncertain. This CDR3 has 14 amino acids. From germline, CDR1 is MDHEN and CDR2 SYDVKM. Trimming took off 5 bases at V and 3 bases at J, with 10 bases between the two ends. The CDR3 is CASSTTEHTGELFF. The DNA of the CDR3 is TGTGCCAGCAGTACAACCGAACACACCGGGGAGCTGTTTTTT.

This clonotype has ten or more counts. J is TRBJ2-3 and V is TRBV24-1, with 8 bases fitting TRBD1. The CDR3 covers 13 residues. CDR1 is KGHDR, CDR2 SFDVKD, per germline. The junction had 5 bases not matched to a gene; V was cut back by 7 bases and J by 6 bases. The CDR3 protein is CATRAGGGDTQYF. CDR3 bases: TGTGCCACCAGGGCAGGGGGCGGCGATACGCAGTATTTT.

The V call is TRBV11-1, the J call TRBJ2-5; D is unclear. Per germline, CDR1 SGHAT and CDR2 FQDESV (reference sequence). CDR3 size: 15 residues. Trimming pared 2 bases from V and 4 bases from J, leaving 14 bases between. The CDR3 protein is CASSLSTPTGETQYF. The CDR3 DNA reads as TGTGCCAGCAGCTTATCCACCCCCACGGGAGAGACCCAGTACTTC. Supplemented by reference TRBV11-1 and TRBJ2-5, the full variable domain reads EAEVAQSPRYKITEKSQAVAFWCDPISGHATLYWYRQILGQGPELLVQFQDESVVDDSQLPKDRFSAERLKGVDSTLKIQPAELGDSAMYLCASSLSTPTGETQYFGPGTRLLVL.

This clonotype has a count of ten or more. CDR3 in amino acids: CASSKTGNEQFF. The CDR3 coding sequence is TGCGCCAGCAGCAAGACAGGCAATGAGCAGTTCTTC. The chain links TRBV5-1 to TRBJ2-1, with D perhaps matching TRBD1 (6 bases). CDR1 is SGHRS, CDR2 YFSETQ, per germline. This CDR3 is built from 12 residues. V dropped 4 bases and J dropped 6 bases, with 8 bases sitting between them.

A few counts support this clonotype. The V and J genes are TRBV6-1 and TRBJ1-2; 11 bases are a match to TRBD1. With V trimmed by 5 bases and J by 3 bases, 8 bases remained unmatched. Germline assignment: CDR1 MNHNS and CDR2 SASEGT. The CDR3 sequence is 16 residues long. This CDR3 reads CASSPGTGGMYYGYTF. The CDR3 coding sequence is TGTGCCAGCAGTCCCGGGACAGGGGGAATGTACTATGGCTACACCTTC.

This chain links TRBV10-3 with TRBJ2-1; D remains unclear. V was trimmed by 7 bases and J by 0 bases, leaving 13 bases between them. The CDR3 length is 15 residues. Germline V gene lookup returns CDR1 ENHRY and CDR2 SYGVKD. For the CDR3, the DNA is TGTGCCATCACCGCGGACCCAGGCTCCTACAATGAGCAGTTCTTC. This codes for CAITADPGSYNEQFF.

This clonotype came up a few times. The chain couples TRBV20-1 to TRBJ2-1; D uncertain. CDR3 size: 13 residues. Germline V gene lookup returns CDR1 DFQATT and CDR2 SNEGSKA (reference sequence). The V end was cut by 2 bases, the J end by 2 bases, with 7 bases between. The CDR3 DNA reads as TGCAGTGCTAGACAAGCCCCCTACAATGAGCAGTTCTTC. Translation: CSARQAPYNEQFF.

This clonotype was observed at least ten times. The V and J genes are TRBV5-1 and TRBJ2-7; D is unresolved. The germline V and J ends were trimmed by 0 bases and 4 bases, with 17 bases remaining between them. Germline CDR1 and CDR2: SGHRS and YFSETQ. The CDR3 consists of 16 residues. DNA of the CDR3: TGCGCCAGCAGCTTGGGTGGAACAGCACTTTCGTACGAGCAGTACTTC. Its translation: CASSLGGTALSYEQYF.

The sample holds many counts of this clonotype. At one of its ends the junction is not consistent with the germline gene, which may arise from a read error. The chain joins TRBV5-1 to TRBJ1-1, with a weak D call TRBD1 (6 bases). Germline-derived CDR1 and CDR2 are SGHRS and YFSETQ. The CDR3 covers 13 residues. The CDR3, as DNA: TGTGCCAGCAGCTTATCAGGGGTCACTGAAGCTTTCTTT. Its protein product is CASSLSGVTEAFF.

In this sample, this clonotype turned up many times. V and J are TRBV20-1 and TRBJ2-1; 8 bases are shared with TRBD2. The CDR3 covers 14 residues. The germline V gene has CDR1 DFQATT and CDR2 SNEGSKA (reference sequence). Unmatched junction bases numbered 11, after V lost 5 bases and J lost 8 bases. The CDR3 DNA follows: TGCAGTGCTGAGGGGCGGGGGGCCGGGGATGAGCAGTTCTTC. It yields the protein CSAEGRGAGDEQFF.

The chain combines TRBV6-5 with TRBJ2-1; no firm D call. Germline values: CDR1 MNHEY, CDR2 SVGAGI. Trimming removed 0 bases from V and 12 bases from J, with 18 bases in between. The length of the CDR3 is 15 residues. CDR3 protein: CASSYSGQVIEPQFF. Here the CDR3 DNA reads TGTGCCAGCAGTTACTCGGGTCAGGTTATAGAGCCGCAGTTCTTC.

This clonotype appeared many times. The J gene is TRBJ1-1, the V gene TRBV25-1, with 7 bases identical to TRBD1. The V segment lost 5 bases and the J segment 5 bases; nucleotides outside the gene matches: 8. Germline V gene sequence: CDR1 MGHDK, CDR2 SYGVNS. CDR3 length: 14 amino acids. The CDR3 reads CASSIAGGNTEAFF. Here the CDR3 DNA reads TGTGCCAGCAGTATTGCAGGGGGGAATACTGAAGCTTTCTTT.